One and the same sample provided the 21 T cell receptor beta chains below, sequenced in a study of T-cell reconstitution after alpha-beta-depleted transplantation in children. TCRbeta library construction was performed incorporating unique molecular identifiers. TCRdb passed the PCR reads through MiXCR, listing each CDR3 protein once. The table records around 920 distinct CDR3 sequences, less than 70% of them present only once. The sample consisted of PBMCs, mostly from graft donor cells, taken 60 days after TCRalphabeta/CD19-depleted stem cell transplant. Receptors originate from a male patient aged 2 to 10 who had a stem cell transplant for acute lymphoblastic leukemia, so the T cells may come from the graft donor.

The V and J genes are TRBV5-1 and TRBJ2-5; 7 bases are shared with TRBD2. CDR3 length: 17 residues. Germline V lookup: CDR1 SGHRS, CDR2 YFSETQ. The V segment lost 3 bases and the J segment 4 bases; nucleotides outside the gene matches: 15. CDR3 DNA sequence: TGCGCCAGCAGCTCACCCACAGAAAAGCGGGGACGAGAGACCCAGTACTTC. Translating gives CASSSPTEKRGRETQYF.

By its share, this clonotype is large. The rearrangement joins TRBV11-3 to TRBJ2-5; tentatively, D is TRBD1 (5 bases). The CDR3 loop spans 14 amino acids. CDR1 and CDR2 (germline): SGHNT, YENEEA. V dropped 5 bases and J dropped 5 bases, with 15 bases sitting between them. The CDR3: CASSPRRGSETQYF. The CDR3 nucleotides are TGTGCCAGCAGCCCCCGAAGGGGTTCGGAGACCCAGTACTTC.

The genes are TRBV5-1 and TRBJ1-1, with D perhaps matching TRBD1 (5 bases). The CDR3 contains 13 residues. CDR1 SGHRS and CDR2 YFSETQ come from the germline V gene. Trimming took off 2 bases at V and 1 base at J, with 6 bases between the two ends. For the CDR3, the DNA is TGCGCCAGCAGCTTAACAGGGAACACTGAAGCTTTCTTT. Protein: CASSLTGNTEAFF.

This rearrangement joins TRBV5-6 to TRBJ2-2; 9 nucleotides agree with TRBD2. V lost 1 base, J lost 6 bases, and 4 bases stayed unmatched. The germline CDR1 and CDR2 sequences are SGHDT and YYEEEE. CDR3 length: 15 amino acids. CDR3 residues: CASSLPGLASGELFF. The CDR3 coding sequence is TGTGCCAGCAGCTTGCCGGGACTAGCTTCCGGGGAGCTGTTTTTT.

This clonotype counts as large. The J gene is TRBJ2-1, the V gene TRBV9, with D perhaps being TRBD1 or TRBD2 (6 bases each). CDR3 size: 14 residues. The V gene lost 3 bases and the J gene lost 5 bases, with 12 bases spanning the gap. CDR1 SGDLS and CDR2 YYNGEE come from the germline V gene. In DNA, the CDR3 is TGTGCCAGCAGCGGAGGGGGGACAAACAATGAGCAGTTCTTC. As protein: CASSGGGTNNEQFF.

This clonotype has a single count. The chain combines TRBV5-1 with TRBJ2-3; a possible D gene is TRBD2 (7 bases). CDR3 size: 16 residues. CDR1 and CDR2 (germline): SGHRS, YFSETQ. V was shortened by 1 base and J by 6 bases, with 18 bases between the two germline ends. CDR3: CASSLMGGASFDTQYF. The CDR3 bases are TGCGCCAGCAGCTTGATGGGGGGGGCCTCGTTTGATACGCAGTATTTT.

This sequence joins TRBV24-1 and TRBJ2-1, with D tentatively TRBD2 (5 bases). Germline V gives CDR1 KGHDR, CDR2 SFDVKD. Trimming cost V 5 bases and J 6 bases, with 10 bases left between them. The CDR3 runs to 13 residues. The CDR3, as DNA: TGTGCCACCAGTGTTGGACTTGCCAATGAGCAGTTCTTC. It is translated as CATSVGLANEQFF.

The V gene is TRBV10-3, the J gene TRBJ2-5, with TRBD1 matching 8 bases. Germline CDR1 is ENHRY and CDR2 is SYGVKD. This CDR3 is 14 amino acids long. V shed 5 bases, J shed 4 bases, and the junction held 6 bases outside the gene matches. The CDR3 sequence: CAISRAGGGETQYF. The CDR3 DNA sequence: TGTGCCATCAGTCGGGCAGGGGGCGGAGAGACCCAGTACTTC.

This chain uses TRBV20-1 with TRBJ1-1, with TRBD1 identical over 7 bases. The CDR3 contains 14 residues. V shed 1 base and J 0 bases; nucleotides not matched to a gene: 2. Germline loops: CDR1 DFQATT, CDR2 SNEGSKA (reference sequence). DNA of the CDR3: TGCAGTGCTAGAGTACAGGGGATGAACACTGAAGCTTTCTTT. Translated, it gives CSARVQGMNTEAFF.

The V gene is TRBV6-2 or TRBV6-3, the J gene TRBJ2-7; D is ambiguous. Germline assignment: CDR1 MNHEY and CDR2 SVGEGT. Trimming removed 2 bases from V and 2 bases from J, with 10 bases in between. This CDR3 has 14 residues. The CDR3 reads CASSYGVSTYEQYF. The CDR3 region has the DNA TGTGCCAGCAGTTACGGGGTCAGCACCTACGAGCAGTACTTC.

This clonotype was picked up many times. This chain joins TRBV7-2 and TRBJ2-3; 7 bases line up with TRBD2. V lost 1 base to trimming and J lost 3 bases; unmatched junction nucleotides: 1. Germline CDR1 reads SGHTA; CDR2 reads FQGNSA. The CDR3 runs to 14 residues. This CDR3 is CASSLVGRTDTQYF. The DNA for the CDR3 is TGTGCCAGCAGCTTAGTCGGGAGGACAGATACGCAGTATTTT.

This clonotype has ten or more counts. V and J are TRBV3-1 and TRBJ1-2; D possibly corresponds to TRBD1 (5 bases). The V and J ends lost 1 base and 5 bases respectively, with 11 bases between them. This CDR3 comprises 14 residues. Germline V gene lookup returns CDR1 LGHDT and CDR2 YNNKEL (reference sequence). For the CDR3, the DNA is TGTGCCAGCAGCCAAGTAGGGAAGGGGTATGGCTACACCTTC. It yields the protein CASSQVGKGYGYTF.

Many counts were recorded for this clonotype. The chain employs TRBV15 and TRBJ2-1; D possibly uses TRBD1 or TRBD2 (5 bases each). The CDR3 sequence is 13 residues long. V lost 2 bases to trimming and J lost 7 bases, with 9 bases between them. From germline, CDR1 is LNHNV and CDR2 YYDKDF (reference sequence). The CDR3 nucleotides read TGTGCCACCAGCAGACCCGAGGGGAATGAGCAGTTCTTC. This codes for CATSRPEGNEQFF. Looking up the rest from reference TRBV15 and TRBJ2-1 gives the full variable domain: DAMVIQNPRYQVTQFGKPVTLSCSQTLNHNVMYWYQQKSSQAPKLLFHYYDKDFNNEADTPDNFQSRRPNTSFCFLDIRSPGLGDTAMYLCATSRPEGNEQFFGPGTRLTVL.

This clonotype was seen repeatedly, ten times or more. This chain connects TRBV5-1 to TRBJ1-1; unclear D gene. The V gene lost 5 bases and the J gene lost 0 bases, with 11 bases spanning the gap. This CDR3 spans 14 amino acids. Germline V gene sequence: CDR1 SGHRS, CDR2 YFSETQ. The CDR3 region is CASSRADLNTEAFF. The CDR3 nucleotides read TGCGCCAGCAGTAGGGCGGATCTGAACACTGAAGCTTTCTTT.

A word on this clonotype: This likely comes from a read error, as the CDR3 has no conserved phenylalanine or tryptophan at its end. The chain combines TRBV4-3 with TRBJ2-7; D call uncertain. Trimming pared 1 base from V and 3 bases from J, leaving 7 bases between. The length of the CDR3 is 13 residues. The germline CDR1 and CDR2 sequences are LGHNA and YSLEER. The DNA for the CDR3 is TGCGCCAGCAGCCAAGGACTGGACTACGAGCAGTACAAC. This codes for CASSQGLDYEQYN.

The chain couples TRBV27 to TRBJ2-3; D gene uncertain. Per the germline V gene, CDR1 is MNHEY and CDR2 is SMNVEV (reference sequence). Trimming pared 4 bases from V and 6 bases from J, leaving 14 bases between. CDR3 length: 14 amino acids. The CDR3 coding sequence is TGTGCCAGCAGTTCGGCTTATCTAGTCGATACGCAGTATTTT. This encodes CASSSAYLVDTQYF.

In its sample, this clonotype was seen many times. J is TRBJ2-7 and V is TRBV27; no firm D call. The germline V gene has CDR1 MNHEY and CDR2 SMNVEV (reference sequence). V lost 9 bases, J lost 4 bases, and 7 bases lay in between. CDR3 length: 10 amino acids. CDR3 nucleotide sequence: TGTGCCAGTGGGGAATACGAGCAGTACTTC. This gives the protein CASGEYEQYF.

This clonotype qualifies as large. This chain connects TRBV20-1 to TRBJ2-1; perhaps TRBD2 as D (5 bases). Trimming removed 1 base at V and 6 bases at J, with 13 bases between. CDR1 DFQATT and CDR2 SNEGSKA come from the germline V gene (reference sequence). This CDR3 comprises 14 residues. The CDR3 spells CSARGDRTVNEQFF. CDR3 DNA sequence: TGCAGTGCTAGAGGTGATAGGACTGTCAATGAGCAGTTCTTC.

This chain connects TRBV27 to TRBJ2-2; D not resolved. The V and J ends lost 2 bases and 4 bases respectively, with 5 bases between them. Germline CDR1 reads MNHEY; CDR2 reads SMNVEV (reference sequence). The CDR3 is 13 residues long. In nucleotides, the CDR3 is TGTGCCAGCAGTTTAATCCTCACCGGGGAGCTGTTTTTT. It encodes CASSLILTGELFF.

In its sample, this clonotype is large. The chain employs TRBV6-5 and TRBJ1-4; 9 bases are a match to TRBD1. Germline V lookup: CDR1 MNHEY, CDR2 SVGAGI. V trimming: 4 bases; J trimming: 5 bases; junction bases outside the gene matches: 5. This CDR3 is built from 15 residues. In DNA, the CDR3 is TGTGCCAGCAGTTTCACCGGGACAGGGAATGAAAAACTGTTTTTT. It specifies CASSFTGTGNEKLFF.

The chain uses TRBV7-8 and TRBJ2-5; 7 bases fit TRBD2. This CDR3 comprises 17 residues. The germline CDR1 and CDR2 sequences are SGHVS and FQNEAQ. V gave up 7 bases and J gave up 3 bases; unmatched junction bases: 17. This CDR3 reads CASMRILAGKPKETQYF. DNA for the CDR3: TGTGCCAGCATGCGAATATTAGCGGGCAAACCAAAAGAGACCCAGTACTTC.